One sample yielded the 31 T cell receptor beta chains listed below, sequenced in a study of siplizumab effects on memory and regulatory T cells. Produced via immunoSEQ multiplex PCR; TCRdb's table is partial and in-frame only. The sample has 100,000 or so clones, more than 85% seen once. The sequencing sample was made of CD4+ T cells sorted from blood. The receptors shown here come from a human donor in good health.

This rearrangement joins TRBV19 to TRBJ2-7; TRBD1 might be the D (5 bases). This CDR3 is 12 amino acids long. CDR1 LNHDA and CDR2 SQIVND come from the germline V gene (reference sequence). V was shortened by 5 bases and J by 6 bases, with 11 bases between the two germline ends. The CDR3 sequence: CASSETGGEQYF. CDR3 in DNA: TGTGCCAGTAGTGAAACAGGCGGCGAGCAGTACTTC.

This sequence joins TRBV19 and TRBJ1-5; maybe TRBD1 (5 bases). The germline CDR1 and CDR2 sequences are LNHDA and SQIVND (reference sequence). V gave up 3 bases and J gave up 6 bases, with 12 bases separating them. The CDR3 consists of 14 residues. CDR3 in DNA: TGTGCCAGTAGTATCGGGGCGACGGGTCAGCCCCAGCATTTT. The encoded protein is CASSIGATGQPQHF.

The V gene is TRBV10-3, the J gene TRBJ2-7; a weak D match, TRBD1 (6 bases). The ends were cut back, 10 bases at V and 0 bases at J, with 13 bases in the middle. The V gene's germline CDR1 is ENHRY and CDR2 SYGVKD. CDR3 length: 13 residues. The CDR3 DNA reads TGTGCCACTAACAGGGAAGGCTCCTACGAGCAGTACTTC. Translating it yields CATNREGSYEQYF.

The rearrangement joins TRBV18 to TRBJ2-3; 9 bases fit TRBD2. Germline CDR1 and CDR2: KGHSH and LQKENI. The CDR3 has 14 residues. V shed 6 bases and J 3 bases; nucleotides not matched to a gene: 4. CDR3 nucleotide sequence: TGTGCCAGCTCGCTTGCGGGGGGGACAGATACGCAGTATTTT. It specifies CASSLAGGTDTQYF.

Here the CDR3 DNA reads TGCGCCAGTACCCCCGGACGGAGTGCGTCCTACGAGCAGTACTTC. As protein: CASTPGRSASYEQYF. The V gene is TRBV5-1, the J gene TRBJ2-7; no definite D call. The V gene's germline CDR1 is SGHRS and CDR2 YFSETQ. Trimming pared 8 bases from V and 1 base from J, leaving 19 bases between. This CDR3 has 15 amino acids.

The chain joins TRBV6-5 to TRBJ2-7; possibly TRBD1 or TRBD2 for D (6 bases each). The CDR3 extends over 14 amino acids. V shed 5 bases and J shed 1 base, with 12 bases lying between them. Germline V gives CDR1 MNHEY, CDR2 SVGAGI. The CDR3 reads CASSLRGGSYEQYF. CDR3 nucleotide sequence: TGTGCCAGCAGTCTAAGAGGGGGGTCCTACGAGCAGTACTTC.

J is TRBJ2-5 and V is TRBV19; D is uncertain. V lost 5 bases to trimming and J lost 0 bases, with 7 bases between them. This CDR3 is built from 13 residues. Germline CDR1 and CDR2: LNHDA and SQIVND (reference sequence). CDR3: CASSYSNQETQYF. Written as DNA, the CDR3 is TGTGCCAGTAGTTACAGTAACCAAGAGACCCAGTACTTC.

The chain joins TRBV21-1 to TRBJ2-7; the D segment call TRBD2 is taken from the table without a DNA check. TRBV21-1 is termed a pseudogene. There are 18 residues in the CDR3. CDR3 coding DNA: TGTGCCAGCAGCAAAAATCCAGCCCCCTTGAGGAAATTAGGCGAGCAGTACTTC. Translation gives CASSKNPAPLRKLGEQYF.

CDR3 bases: TGCAGTGCTTGGGACAGTAACATTCAGTACTTC. Protein: CSAWDSNIQYF. The V gene is TRBV20-1, the J gene TRBJ2-4; 7 bases align to TRBD1. The CDR3 contains 11 residues. Trimming removed 5 bases from V and 7 bases from J; junction bases left unmatched: 2. CDR1 DFQATT and CDR2 SNEGSKA come from the germline V gene (reference sequence).

The chain employs TRBV7-6 and TRBJ1-4, with 7 bases identical to TRBD1. Germline lookup yields CDR1 SGHVS and CDR2 FNYEAQ. This CDR3 has 14 residues. V was pared by 5 bases and J by 4 bases, with 4 bases of the junction left unmatched. CDR3 sequence (DNA): TGTGCCAGCAGCCCGACAGGGAGTAATGAAAAACTGTTTTTT. It yields the protein CASSPTGSNEKLFF.

The rearrangement links TRBV19 to TRBJ1-5; TRBD1 matches 10 bases. This CDR3 is 15 amino acids long. Germline lookup yields CDR1 LNHDA and CDR2 SQIVND (reference sequence). V dropped 6 bases and J dropped 4; count of bases not matched to a gene: 6. CDR3 coding DNA: TGTGCCAGTAGCGGGACAGGGGTGGGGAATCAGCCCCAGCATTTT. It is translated as CASSGTGVGNQPQHF.

The chain links TRBV5-6 to TRBJ1-1; D is uncertain. The V and J ends lost 0 bases and 5 bases respectively, with 11 bases between them. Germline values: CDR1 SGHDT, CDR2 YYEEEE. This CDR3 is built from 14 residues. The CDR3 coding sequence is TGTGCCAGCAGCTTGGCCCTGGGTGGAACTGAAGCTTTCTTT. Translated, it gives CASSLALGGTEAFF.

V and J are TRBV5-1 and TRBJ1-1; no firm D call. V was pared by 0 bases and J by 4 bases, with 10 bases between. Germline V gene data show CDR1 as SGHRS and CDR2 as YFSETQ. This CDR3 contains 14 residues. The CDR3 DNA reads TGCGCCAGCAGCTTGGGGGCGGTCGGCACTGAAGCTTTCTTT. Translation: CASSLGAVGTEAFF. Supplemented by reference TRBV5-1 and TRBJ1-1, the full variable domain reads KAGVTQTPRYLIKTRGQQVTLSCSPISGHRSVSWYQQTPGQGLQFLFEYFSETQRNKGNFPGRFSGRQFSNSRSEMNVSTLELGDSALYLCASSLGAVGTEAFFGQGTRLTVV.

The chain uses TRBV18 and TRBJ1-1, with D possibly being TRBD1 (5 bases). The germline V gene has CDR1 KGHSH and CDR2 LQKENI. The V end lost 1 base, the J end lost 5 bases, and 17 bases lay between the germline ends. This CDR3 is 16 amino acids long. CDR3 sequence reads: CASSPQGGTGETEAFF. In nucleotides, the CDR3 is TGTGCCAGCTCACCACAAGGCGGGACCGGGGAGACTGAAGCTTTCTTT.

The V call is TRBV6-5, the J call TRBJ2-2; D possibly uses TRBD1 or TRBD2 (5 bases each). The CDR3 runs 14 residues. From germline, CDR1 is MNHEY and CDR2 SVGAGI. V lost 2 bases to trimming and J lost 3 bases, with 7 bases between them. The CDR3 DNA reads TGTGCCAGCAGTTACGGGACGTACACCGGGGAGCTGTTTTTT. It translates to CASSYGTYTGELFF.

This rearrangement joins TRBV7-9 to TRBJ1-6, with D maybe TRBD1 (6 bases). CDR1 and CDR2 from the germline V gene are SEHNR and FQNEAQ (reference sequence). CDR3 size: 15 residues. V lost 11 bases and J 0 bases, leaving 14 bases between the germline ends. DNA of the CDR3: TGTGCCCTGGGGCAGGGGAGCTCCTATAATTCACCCCTCCACTTT. Translating gives CALGQGSSYNSPLHF.

The chain couples TRBV5-1 to TRBJ1-2, with TRBD1 matching over 10 bases. V lost 3 bases, J lost 5 bases, and 25 bases stayed unmatched. Germline assignment: CDR1 SGHRS and CDR2 YFSETQ. The CDR3 has 21 amino acids. The CDR3 region is CASSSEGRGQGKGNAHYGYTF. CDR3 in DNA: TGCGCCAGCAGCTCGGAAGGCCGGGGACAGGGGAAGGGAAACGCCCATTATGGCTACACCTTC. Variable domain in full (rest from reference TRBV5-1 and TRBJ1-2): KAGVTQTPRYLIKTRGQQVTLSCSPISGHRSVSWYQQTPGQGLQFLFEYFSETQRNKGNFPGRFSGRQFSNSRSEMNVSTLELGDSALYLCASSSEGRGQGKGNAHYGYTFGSGTRLTVV.

The chain couples TRBV2 to TRBJ2-7, with 7 bases lining up with TRBD1. This CDR3 comprises 13 residues. V was pared by 5 bases and J by 4 bases, with 5 bases of the junction left unmatched. Germline values: CDR1 SNHLY, CDR2 FYNNEI. CDR3 coding DNA: TGTGCCAGCAGTCGCGACAGGGAATACGAGCAGTACTTC. Amino acid sequence: CASSRDREYEQYF.

The gene calls are TRBV4-1 and TRBJ1-2, with D possibly being TRBD1 (5 bases). Trimming removed 4 bases at V and 4 bases at J, with 13 bases between. This CDR3 has 14 residues. Germline V gene data show CDR1 as MGHRA and CDR2 as YSYEKL. The CDR3 DNA sequence: TGCGCCAGCAGCCCTCAGGGTCGGTCCTATGGCTACACCTTC. Translation: CASSPQGRSYGYTF.

This chain links TRBV14 with TRBJ2-7, with a weak D call TRBD2 (5 bases). The ends were cut back, 4 bases at V and 3 bases at J, with 19 bases in the middle. This CDR3 is built from 16 residues. Per germline, CDR1 SGHDN and CDR2 FVKESK. This CDR3 is CASSPNRAAGYYEQYF. The CDR3 DNA sequence: TGTGCCAGCAGCCCCAATCGAGCGGCCGGTTACTACGAGCAGTACTTC. Using reference TRBV14 and TRBJ2-7 for the parts outside the CDR3, the full variable domain is EAGVTQFPSHSVIEKGQTVTLRCDPISGHDNLYWYRRVMGKEIKFLLHFVKESKQDESGMPNNRFLAERTGGTYSTLKVQPAELEDSGVYFCASSPNRAAGYYEQYFGPGTRLTVT.

The chain employs TRBV4-2 and TRBJ1-5, with TRBD1 as a possible D gene (5 bases). Germline assignment: CDR1 LGHNA and CDR2 YNFKEQ. This CDR3 comprises 13 residues. V was trimmed by 0 bases and J by 9 bases, leaving 9 bases between them. The DNA for the CDR3 is TGTGCCAGCAGCCAAGATTTGGGGCGGCCCCAGCATTTT. This encodes CASSQDLGRPQHF.

The chain links TRBV11-3 to TRBJ1-3; D is uncertain. Looked up from germline, CDR1 is SGHNT and CDR2 is YENEEA. The V end lost 5 bases, the J end lost 4 bases, and 12 bases lay between the germline ends. The CDR3 sequence is 14 residues long. CDR3 protein: CASSLTGLGNTIYF. In nucleotides, the CDR3 is TGTGCCAGCAGCCTAACCGGGCTCGGAAACACCATATATTTT.

This chain connects TRBV2 to TRBJ1-1, with D possibly matching TRBD1 (5 bases). V lost 5 bases, J lost 2 bases, and 15 bases lay in between. The germline CDR1 and CDR2 sequences are SNHLY and FYNNEI. The CDR3 totals 15 residues. The CDR3 loop reads CASSLYTGVNTEAFF. CDR3 bases: TGTGCCAGCAGTCTATATACAGGAGTTAACACTGAAGCTTTCTTT. Using reference TRBV2 and TRBJ1-1 for the parts outside the CDR3, the full variable domain is EPEVTQTPSHQVTQMGQEVILRCVPISNHLYFYWYRQILGQKVEFLVSFYNNEISEKSEIFDDQFSVERPDGSNFTLKIRSTKLEDSAMYFCASSLYTGVNTEAFFGQGTRLTVV.

The chain joins TRBV18 to TRBJ2-7; D gene uncertain. V dropped 3 bases and J dropped 0 bases, with 9 bases sitting between them. In germline, CDR1 is KGHSH, CDR2 LQKENI. The CDR3 extends over 14 amino acids. CDR3 sequence reads: CASSPRRDSYEQYF. The CDR3 nucleotides are TGTGCCAGCTCACCGAGAAGGGACTCCTACGAGCAGTACTTC.

The chain joins TRBV6-4 to TRBJ2-5; 7 positions agree with TRBD2. This CDR3 spans 14 amino acids. Trimming cost V 11 bases and J 2 bases; bases outside gene matches: 11. Germline V gives CDR1 MRHNA, CDR2 SNTAGT. CDR3 residues: CAGPGGGDQETQYF. CDR3 nucleotide sequence: TGTGCCGGCCCGGGTGGGGGGGATCAAGAGACCCAGTACTTC.

The chain uses TRBV21-1 and TRBJ2-1; no check of the table's D call, TRBD2, against the DNA was made. TRBV21-1 is given as a pseudogene. The CDR3 runs to 17 residues. The CDR3 loop reads CASSKVWGGGRYNEQFF. The CDR3 coding sequence is TGTGCCAGCAGCAAAGTATGGGGCGGGGGCCGCTACAATGAGCAGTTCTTC.

This clone came up once. This chain joins TRBV4-1 and TRBJ2-2; TRBD2 matches at 13 bases. The junction had 1 base not matched to a gene; V was cut back by 1 base and J by 5 bases. The CDR3 totals 16 residues. Per the germline V gene, CDR1 is MGHRA and CDR2 is YSYEKL. CDR3 in DNA: TGCGCCAGCAGCCAAGTGGGACTAGCGGGAACCGGGGAGCTGTTTTTT. Protein: CASSQVGLAGTGELFF.

The chain recombines TRBV7-2 with TRBJ2-1; 8 bases align to TRBD1. V lost 5 bases and J lost 1; bases outside the gene matches: 7. The V gene's germline CDR1 is SGHTA and CDR2 FQGNSA. The CDR3 contains 16 residues. CDR3 sequence (DNA): TGTGCCAGCAGCCCCCAAGGACAGGGATCCTACAATGAGCAGTTCTTC. Its protein product is CASSPQGQGSYNEQFF.

Only one count was recorded for this clone. CDR3 loop: CASSPGRTLYNEQFF. Here the CDR3 DNA reads TGCGCCAGCAGCCCCGGCCGGACCCTCTACAATGAGCAGTTCTTC. The V and J genes are TRBV5-1 and TRBJ2-1; D is ambiguous. The germline V and J ends were trimmed by 4 bases and 3 bases, with 14 bases remaining between them. The CDR3 is made up of 15 amino acids. The germline CDR1 and CDR2 sequences are SGHRS and YFSETQ.

The gene calls are TRBV28 and TRBJ2-7; no firm D call. This CDR3 contains 12 residues. Between the trimmed V and J ends, which lost 1 base and 4 bases, there was a span of 5 bases. Germline CDR1 is MDHEN and CDR2 is SYDVKM. Here the CDR3 reads CASSLFKYEQYF. CDR3 nucleotide sequence: TGTGCCAGCAGTTTATTCAAATACGAGCAGTACTTC.

The rearrangement uses TRBV5-6 and TRBJ2-1; no clear D gene. V was shortened by 5 bases and J by 5 bases, with 8 bases between the two germline ends. Germline V CDR1 and CDR2: SGHDT, YYEEEE. The CDR3 runs to 12 residues. CDR3 sequence reads: CASRVQHNEQFF. The CDR3 DNA reads TGTGCCAGCAGAGTACAGCACAATGAGCAGTTCTTC. The whole variable domain, remainder taken from reference TRBV5-6 and TRBJ2-1, is DAGVTQSPTHLIKTRGQQVTLRCSPKSGHDTVSWYQQALGQGPQFIFQYYEEEERQRGNFPDRFSGHQFPNYSSELNVNALLLGDSALYLCASRVQHNEQFFGPGTRLTVL.